Given below is one T cell receptor beta chain in context. It has no known antigen specificity. It has no much larger one-base neighbor in the sample; base qualities were not kept. V drops 6 bases and J drops 5 bases, leaving 10 bases in between. CDR1 and CDR2 are read off the germline V gene as MDHEN and SYDVKM. The CDR3 covers 12 residues, taking in both the cysteine and the phenylalanine. Here the CDR3 DNA is all that survives: 36 bases in frame from base 1. TCRbeta CDR3 regions were amplified from genomic DNA by means of the immunoSEQ Assay, a bias-controlled multiplex PCR. In the original analysis: The number of nucleated cells in each sample was estimated by amplification of reference gene primers within the assay. Sequence reads were collapsed and filtered to measure the absolute abundance of every unique TCRbeta CDR3 rearrangement. For each sample, productive Simpson clonality was calculated as the square root of Simpson's diversity index across productive rearrangements. TCRdb took over this immuneACCESS table, retaining in-frame rearrangements with V and J assigned. Such tables are incomplete; in checked studies, under half of the missing clones stem from an unresolved V gene, and the remainder is unexplained. V and J calls and clone size are given by that table; D and trimming were obtained from the DNA. The sample has around 170,000 clones on record, around 87% of them singletons. About 0.6% of the sample lies in the top ten.

This sample stems from a study of blood T cell repertoires in COVID-19 (dated by TCRdb to between 2020 and 2021). Notes on the research overall: Samples from collaborators originated in the United States, Italy and Spain and spanned both the acute and convalescent phases of COVID-19. The material from the prospective study consisted of cDNA or gDNA derived from T cells, B-cell-depleted T cells, or PBMCs. The dataset comprised deeply sampled blood TCRbeta repertoires from subjects exposed to, actively infected with, or recovered from COVID-19. The repertoires were made available in a free public database intended to serve as a resource for research on the immune response to SARS-CoV-2. Samples came from the ongoing ImmuneRACE study (first 160 participants) plus 1,254 subjects from 6 global collaborators. Nearly every sample came with metadata listing a de-identified subject ID, COVID-19 status, age in years and sex. HLA class I and class II types, where available, came from metadata supplied by the sample provider rather than from assay-based typing. The full study reports these points: Clinical and demographic metadata were provided uncurated, with the amount varying by source and participant.

At one collaborating source in Seattle, patients were enrolled during active infection and were followed longitudinally through the course of disease. The collaborating institutions used their own protocols to collect whole blood in K2EDTA tubes. For TCRbeta analysis, collaborators shipped samples in one of three forms: frozen whole blood, isolated PBMCs, or DNA extracted from either of those sample types. Recombination joined TRBV28 with TRBJ1-2; the best D guess is TRBD1, with 5 bases matching. The TCR originated in a man aged 60 to 69 with COVID-19, enrolled during active disease. Specimen: peripheral blood. CDR3 region: CASSPGEYGYTF. The DNA sequence follows: TGTGCCAGCAGCCCGGGGGAATATGGCTACACCTTC.